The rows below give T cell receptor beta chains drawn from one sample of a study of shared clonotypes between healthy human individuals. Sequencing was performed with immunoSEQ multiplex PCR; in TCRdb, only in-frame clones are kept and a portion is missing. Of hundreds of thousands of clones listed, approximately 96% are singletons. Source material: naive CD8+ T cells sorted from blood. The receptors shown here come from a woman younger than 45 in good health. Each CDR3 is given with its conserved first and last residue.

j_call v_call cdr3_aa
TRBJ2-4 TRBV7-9 CASSPRGGNQYF
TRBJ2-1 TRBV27 CASSLMGYSSYNEQFF
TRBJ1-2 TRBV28 CASRLMEGTGGDYGYTF
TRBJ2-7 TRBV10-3 CAISVGDRGEDYEQYF
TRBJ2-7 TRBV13 CASSSRLFGPYEQYF
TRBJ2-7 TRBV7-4 CASSLAASGPYEQYF
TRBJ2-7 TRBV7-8 CASSLEGAGRVYEQYF
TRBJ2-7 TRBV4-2 CASSLLGDEQYF
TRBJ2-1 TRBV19 CASSVSGSGEQFF
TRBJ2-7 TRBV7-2 CVAGDYSYEQYF
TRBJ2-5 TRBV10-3 CAISGSGDGSWETQYF
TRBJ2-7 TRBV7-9 CASSNAGTGIYEQYF